A single TCR beta chain is shown here with its context. Original data processing: By means of reference gene primer amplification, nucleated cell counts were estimated. The table came from immunoSEQ multiplex PCR; TCRdb's copy has only in-frame clones and leaves some out. D and trimming were read from the DNA, whereas the V and J calls and clone size are those reported in that table. The sample lists around 180,000 clones, less than 90% occurring once. The sample originates from a study of blood T cell repertoires in COVID-19. Whole-study context: Samples taken during acute and convalescent COVID-19 were collected in the United States, Italy and Spain. The analysed material was cDNA or gDNA that came from T cells, B-cell-depleted T cells, or PBMCs.

This CDR3 comprises 14 residues. CDR1 is SGHAT, CDR2 FQNNGV, per germline. The V end was cut by 0 bases, the J end by 6 bases, with 11 bases between. Sequenced input: peripheral blood. V gene TRBV11-2 combines with J gene TRBJ1-2; possible D gene TRBD1, 6 bases. The source of this sequence is a man in his 60s with acute or convalescent COVID-19. This CDR3 reads CASSLERQANGYTF. DNA of the CDR3: TGTGCCAGCAGCTTAGAAAGACAGGCGAATGGCTACACCTTC.